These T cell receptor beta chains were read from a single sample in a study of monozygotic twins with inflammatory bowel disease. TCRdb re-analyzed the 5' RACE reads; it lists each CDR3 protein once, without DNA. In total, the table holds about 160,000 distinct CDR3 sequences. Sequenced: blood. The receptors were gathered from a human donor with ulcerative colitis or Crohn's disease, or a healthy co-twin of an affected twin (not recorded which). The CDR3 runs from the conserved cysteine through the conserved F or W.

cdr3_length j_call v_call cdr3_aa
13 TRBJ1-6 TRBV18 CASSPDRDSPLHF
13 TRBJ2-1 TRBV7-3 CASGLAPYNEQFF
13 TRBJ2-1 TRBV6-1 CASSQDYNNEQFF
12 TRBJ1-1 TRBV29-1 CSAEINGNEAFF
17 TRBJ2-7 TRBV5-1 CASSPHLEGVGSYEQYF
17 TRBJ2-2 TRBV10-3 CAISDPGLAANTGELFF
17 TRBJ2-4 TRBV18 CASSPPDSLVAKNMQYF
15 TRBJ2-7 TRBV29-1 CSVDIGRGGHYEQYF
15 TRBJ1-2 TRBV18 CASSPPPGTNYGYTF
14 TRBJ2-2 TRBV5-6 CASSLGTGSGELFF
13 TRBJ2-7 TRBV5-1 CASSFQGAYEQYF
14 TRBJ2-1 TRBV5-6 CASSLVLVGHEQFF
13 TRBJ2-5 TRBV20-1 CSAIGPSVETQYF
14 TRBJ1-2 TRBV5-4 CASSLRQNPYGYTF
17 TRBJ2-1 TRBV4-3 CASSQDLASGRSNEQFF
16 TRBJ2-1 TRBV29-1 CSVEISAGGPGNEQFF
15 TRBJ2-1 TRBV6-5 CASSWDSPGADEQFF
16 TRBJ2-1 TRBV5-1 CASSLGLDRGYNEQFF
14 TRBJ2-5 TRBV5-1 CASSEETLQGREYF
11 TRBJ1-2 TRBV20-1 CSARRTGGYTF
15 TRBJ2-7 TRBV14 CASSPSLYRPYEQYF
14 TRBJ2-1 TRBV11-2 CASSLTSGANEQFF
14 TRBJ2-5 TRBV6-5 CASSYSNSLETQYF
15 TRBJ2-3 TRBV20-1 CSARRTGEHTDRQYF
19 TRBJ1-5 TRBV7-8 CASSLGQTWGQGVKQPQHF
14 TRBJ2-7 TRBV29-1 CSIKGGTAHSEQYF
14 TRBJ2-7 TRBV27 CASSLGLTAYEQYF
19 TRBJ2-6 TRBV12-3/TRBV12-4 CASSSIASGRGSGANVLTF
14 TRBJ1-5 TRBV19 CASSTEPYDQPQHF
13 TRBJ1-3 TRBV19 CASSIPSGNTIYF
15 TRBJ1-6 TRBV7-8 CASSPWTGVGSPLHF
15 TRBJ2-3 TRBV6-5 CASSYLGGAPDTQYF
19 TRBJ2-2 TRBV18 CASSPRLFRTDQNTGELFF
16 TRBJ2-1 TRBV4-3 CASSHSGRVGYNEQFF
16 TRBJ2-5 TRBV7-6 CASSVGGAVVEETQYF
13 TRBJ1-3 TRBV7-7 CASTPFVGDTIYF
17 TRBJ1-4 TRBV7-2 CASSLDPTGALNEKLFF
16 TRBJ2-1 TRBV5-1 CASSLRGTSGYNEQFF
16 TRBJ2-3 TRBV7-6 CASSLGTSGSLDTQYF
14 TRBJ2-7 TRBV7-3 CASSSSGASYEQYF
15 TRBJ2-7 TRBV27 CASSLGTPHSYEQYF
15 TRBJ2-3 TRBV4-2 CASSQERGITDTQYF
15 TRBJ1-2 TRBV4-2 CASSRGTDGASGYTF
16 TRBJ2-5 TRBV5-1 CASSPWDRRKQETQYF
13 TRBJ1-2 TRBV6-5 CASTRARNYGYTF
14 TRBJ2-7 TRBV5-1 CASSLADASYEQYF
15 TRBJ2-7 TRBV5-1 CASSFESGPSYEQYF
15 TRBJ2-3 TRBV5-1 CASSFSGRATDTQYF